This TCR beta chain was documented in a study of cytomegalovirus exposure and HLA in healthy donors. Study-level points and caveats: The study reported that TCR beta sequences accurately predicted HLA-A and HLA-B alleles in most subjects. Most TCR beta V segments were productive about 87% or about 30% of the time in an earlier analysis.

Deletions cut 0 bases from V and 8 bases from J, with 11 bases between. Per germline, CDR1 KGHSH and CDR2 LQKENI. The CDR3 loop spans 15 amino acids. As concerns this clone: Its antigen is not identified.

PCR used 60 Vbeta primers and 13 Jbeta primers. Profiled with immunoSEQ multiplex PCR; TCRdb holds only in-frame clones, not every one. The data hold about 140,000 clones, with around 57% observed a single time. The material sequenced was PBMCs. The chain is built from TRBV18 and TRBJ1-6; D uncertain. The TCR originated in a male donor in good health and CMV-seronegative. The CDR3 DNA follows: TGTGCCAGCTCACCACCGAACCAGCTAGATTCACCCCTCCACTTT. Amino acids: CASSPPNQLDSPLHF.